This T cell receptor beta chain is drawn from a study of blood T cell repertoires in COVID-19. TCRdb keeps only in-frame clones here, not all; method: immunoSEQ multiplex PCR. The table lists approximately 130,000 clones, about three quarters of them singletons, with roughly 2% in the top ten. This CDR3 region has 14 residues. Germline CDR1 and CDR2: SGHDT and YYEEEE. V was clipped by 5 bases and J by 2 bases; unmatched bases: 4. Sequenced sample: peripheral blood. The sequence was collected from a woman in her 70s with acute or convalescent COVID-19. The chain couples TRBV5-6 to TRBJ2-7; 10 bases agree with TRBD2. The CDR3, as DNA: TGTGCCAGCAGGGGGACTAGCGTTGCCTACGAGCAGTACTTC. As protein: CASRGTSVAYEQYF.